The T cell receptor (beta chain) described here comes from a study of blood T cell repertoires in COVID-19. Trimming removed 4 bases at V and 2 bases at J, with 18 bases between. Germline CDR1 is SGHDN and CDR2 is FVKESK. The CDR3 has 17 amino acids. Assay used: immunoSEQ multiplex PCR; TCRdb lists only in-frame clones, some missing. In the table there are about 120,000 clones, about nine tenths of which are singletons. The source of this sequence is a human donor with active COVID-19. The donor label of this sample is uncertain. Sequencing was performed on peripheral blood. The genes are TRBV14 and TRBJ2-1; TRBD2 might be the D (5 bases). CDR3 bases: TGTGCCAGCAGCCCGCCCTCCCTCAGCGGACCCTACAATGAGCAGTTCTTC. Protein: CASSPPSLSGPYNEQFF.